What follows describes a single TCR beta chain. Its target is not known. These data come from a study of PD-L1 blockade in urothelial cancer. General study points: Where pretreatment blood TCR clonality fell below the median, better survival was predicted.

Sequencing was performed with immunoSEQ multiplex PCR; in TCRdb, only in-frame clones are kept and a portion is missing. The repertoire consists of 95,000 to 130,000 clones, with 85% to 90% occurring once and the leading ten covering 1.5% to 2%. J lost 6 bases, V lost 4 bases, and 6 bases had no gene match. This CDR3 region has 15 residues. Germline-derived CDR1 and CDR2 are SGHRS and YFSETQ. Time point specified: peripheral blood 6 weeks after treatment start. The sequencing here drew on PBMCs, taken around atezolizumab (anti-PD-L1) treatment. The sequence was collected from a man aged 55-75 years with urothelial cancer. This chain joins TRBV5-1 and TRBJ1-5; 11 bases are shared with TRBD1. CDR3 amino acids: CASSIGQGAGQPQHF. CDR3 coding DNA: TGCGCCAGCAGCATCGGACAGGGGGCTGGTCAGCCCCAGCATTTT.